This T cell receptor (beta chain) was obtained from a study of cytomegalovirus exposure and HLA in healthy donors. The study's findings and limits: Trimming of TCR beta V- and J-genes showed a link, identified in a later analysis, to a missense DCLRE1C variant.

Use of 60 Vbeta and 13 Jbeta primers characterized the PCR. TCRdb keeps only in-frame clones here, not all; method: immunoSEQ multiplex PCR. The sample contains approximately 130,000 clones, 81% of which appear only once. This CDR3 region has 14 residues. The germline V gene has CDR1 SGDLS and CDR2 YYNGEE. V lost 0 bases and J 0 bases, leaving 5 bases between the germline ends. Turning to this clone: Its cognate antigen is unknown.

The clonotype was recovered from a young man in good health and CMV-seronegative. This chain links TRBV9 with TRBJ2-3; D call uncertain. Source material: PBMCs. The CDR3 DNA sequence: TGTGCCAGCAGCGTAGTTCCTAGCACAGATACGCAGTATTTT. Translation gives CASSVVPSTDTQYF.